Following are 2 T cell receptor beta chains from one sample sequenced in a study of blood T cell repertoires in COVID-19 (dated by TCRdb to the early 2020s). The library was prepared using the immunoSEQ multiplex PCR assay. What TCRdb holds here is the immuneACCESS table cut down to in-frame rearrangements. Part of the clones is not present; checked against another copy, under half of the missing clones reflect an unresolved V gene, and the others are unexplained. The sample table records 200,000 to 300,000 clones; roughly 91% of these occur just once. Jointly, the top ten make up under 9.5% of the sample. Sequencing was performed on PBMCs or T cells enriched from blood (not recorded which). Every receptor here comes from a middle-aged man who had recovered from COVID-19.

This rearrangement joins TRBV7-3 to TRBJ2-1, with D hard to call. This CDR3 contains 12 residues. Germline V gives CDR1 SGHTA, CDR2 FQGTGA. Trimming removed 0 bases at V and 6 bases at J, with 3 bases between. CDR3 loop: CASSLTSNEQFF. Written as DNA, the CDR3 is TGTGCCAGCAGCTTAACTAGCAATGAGCAGTTCTTC.

This clone was counted only a few times. The rearrangement joins TRBV7-8 to TRBJ2-2; 9 nucleotides line up with TRBD2. This CDR3 contains 16 residues. Germline V gene lookup returns CDR1 SGHVS and CDR2 FQNEAQ. V lost 5 bases to trimming and J lost 4 bases; unmatched junction nucleotides: 8. Written as DNA, the CDR3 is TGTGCCAGCAGCCGATTAGCGGGAGCGGTCACCGGGGAGCTGTTTTTT. Its translation: CASSRLAGAVTGELFF.